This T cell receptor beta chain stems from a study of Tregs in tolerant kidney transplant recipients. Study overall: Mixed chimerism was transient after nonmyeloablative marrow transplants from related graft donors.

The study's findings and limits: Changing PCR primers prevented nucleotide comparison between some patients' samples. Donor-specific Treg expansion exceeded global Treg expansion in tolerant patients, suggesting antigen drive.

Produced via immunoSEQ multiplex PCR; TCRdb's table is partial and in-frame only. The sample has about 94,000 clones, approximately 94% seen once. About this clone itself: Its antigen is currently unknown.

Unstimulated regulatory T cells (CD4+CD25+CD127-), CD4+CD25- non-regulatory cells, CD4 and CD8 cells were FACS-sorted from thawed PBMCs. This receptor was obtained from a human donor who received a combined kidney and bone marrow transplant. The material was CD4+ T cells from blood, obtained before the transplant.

CDR3 sequence (DNA): TGTGCCAGTAGTACCGATCGTACAGGGAGAGCTGAAGCTTTCTTT. This gives the protein CASSTDRTGRAEAFF. The rearrangement links TRBV19 to TRBJ1-1, with TRBD1 as a possible D gene (6 bases). Germline V CDR1 and CDR2: LNHDA, SQIVND (reference sequence). Trimming cost V 4 bases and J 6 bases, with 18 bases left between them. CDR3 length equals 15 residues.